This is a list of T cell receptor beta chains from one sample in a study of shared clonotypes between healthy human individuals. Sequencing was performed with immunoSEQ multiplex PCR; in TCRdb, only in-frame clones are kept and a portion is missing. Among some 1 million clones listed, about 70% were seen once. Material for sequencing was memory CD4+ T cells sorted from blood. The receptors derive from a man between 18 and 35 years old in good health. The CDR3 runs from the conserved cysteine through the conserved F or W. The D gene is left open where the match is weak. Not all rows give a size; the values are once, few, many and, for expanded clones, a class.

TRBJ2-7	NA	NA	TRBV11-2	CASSRAGLTYEQYF	TGTGCCAGCAGCCGGGCAGGGCTCACCTACGAGCAGTACTTC
TRBJ1-1	NA	NA	TRBV19	CASSITGSTEAFF	TGTGCCAGTAGTATAACGGGAAGCACTGAAGCTTTCTTT
TRBJ2-7	NA	TRBD2	TRBV15	CATSSRTSGAYEQYF	TGTGCCACCAGCAGCAGGACTAGCGGGGCCTACGAGCAGTACTTC
TRBJ1-2	NA	NA	TRBV5-1	CASSLMGEAYGYTF	TGCGCCAGCAGCTTGATGGGGGAAGCCTATGGCTACACCTTC
TRBJ1-4	few	TRBD1	TRBV5-6	CASSFSDRGREKLFF	TGTGCCAGCAGCTTTTCGGACAGGGGGCGAGAAAAACTGTTTTTT
TRBJ1-5	NA	NA	TRBV9	CASSPQGAGNQPQHF	TGTGCCAGCAGCCCCCAAGGGGCTGGCAATCAGCCCCAGCATTTT
TRBJ1-6	NA	NA	TRBV7-2	CASSSWSSYNSPLHF	TGTGCCAGCAGCTCATGGAGCTCCTATAATTCACCCCTCCACTTT
TRBJ2-5	NA	TRBD2	TRBV7-2	CASSLGKTSGGLQETQYF	TGTGCCAGCAGCTTGGGAAAGACTAGCGGGGGGCTCCAAGAGACCCAGTACTTC
TRBJ2-7	NA	NA	TRBV28	CASKETAISEQYF	TGTGCCAGCAAGGAGACCGCCATAAGCGAGCAGTACTTC
TRBJ1-2	NA	TRBD1	TRBV30	CAWKSGTGLSYGYTF	TGTGCCTGGAAGTCGGGGACAGGCCTATCCTATGGCTACACCTTC
TRBJ1-1	few	NA	TRBV9	CASSPSSGVNTEAFF	TGTGCCAGCAGCCCCAGCAGTGGTGTGAACACTGAAGCTTTCTTT
TRBJ2-1	few	TRBD2	TRBV6-1	CASNRGGVENEQFF	TGTGCCAGCAATCGGGGAGGGGTGGAGAATGAGCAGTTCTTC
TRBJ1-5	NA	NA	TRBV9	CASSSGLNQPQHF	TGTGCCAGCAGCTCCGGGCTCAATCAGCCCCAGCATTTT
TRBJ1-6	NA	NA	TRBV7-2	CASSLVDNSPLHF	TGTGCCAGCAGCTTAGTGGACAATTCACCCCTCCACTTT
TRBJ1-3	NA	NA	TRBV27	CARRDGCSYSGNTIYF	TGTGCCAGACGGGACGGCTGCTCCTACTCTGGAAACACCATATATTTT
TRBJ1-6	NA	TRBD1	TRBV6-5	CASRKPTGGNSPLHF	TGTGCCAGCAGAAAACCGACAGGGGGCAATTCACCCCTCCACTTT
TRBJ1-2	few	NA	TRBV19	CASNRGRPDYGYTF	TGTGCCAGTAATCGGGGTCGACCGGACTATGGCTACACCTTC
TRBJ2-7	NA	NA	TRBV10-1	CASSEESSYEQYF	TGCGCCAGCAGTGAGGAAAGCTCCTACGAGCAGTACTTC
TRBJ2-5	NA	NA	TRBV5-4	CTSSLGTRQETQYF	TGTACCAGCAGCTTGGGAACGAGACAAGAGACCCAGTACTTC
TRBJ2-5	NA	NA	TRBV29-1	CSVRTQEKETQYF	TGCAGCGTTCGGACCCAAGAGAAAGAGACCCAGTACTTC
TRBJ2-3	few	TRBD2	TRBV5-1	CASSPLGGADTQYF	TGCGCCAGCAGCCCGTTGGGAGGGGCAGATACGCAGTATTTT
TRBJ2-3	NA	NA	TRBV5-3	CARSLLGTLDTQYF	TGTGCCAGAAGCTTGCTGGGGACCCTAGATACGCAGTATTTT
TRBJ2-3	NA	NA	TRBV7-9	CASSLVSSAGHTDTQYF	TGTGCCAGCAGCTTAGTCTCATCAGCGGGACACACAGATACGCAGTATTTT
TRBJ2-7	many	NA	TRBV10-3	CAIRQANGFYEQYF	TGTGCCATCAGACAGGCCAATGGGTTCTACGAGCAGTACTTC
TRBJ2-2	NA	TRBD2	TRBV13	CASSLGLGAGAVTGELFF	TGTGCCAGCAGCTTAGGCCTTGGAGCGGGAGCGGTCACCGGGGAGCTGTTTTTT
TRBJ2-7	NA	TRBD2	TRBV11-2	CASRRGGSSYEQYF	TGTGCCAGCAGGCGCGGGGGGAGCTCCTACGAGCAGTACTTC
TRBJ1-5	few	NA	TRBV7-4	CASSRETGRSPNQPQHF	TGTGCCAGCAGCAGAGAGACAGGACGAAGCCCCAATCAGCCCCAGCATTTT
TRBJ2-7	NA	TRBD2	TRBV11-3	CASSLVSGLAGGPEQYF	TGTGCCAGCAGCTTAGTAAGCGGTCTAGCGGGGGGGCCCGAGCAGTACTTC
TRBJ2-2	NA	TRBD2	TRBV19	CASIPVAGDVTGELFF	TGTGCCAGTATCCCGGTAGCGGGAGATGTCACCGGGGAGCTGTTTTTT